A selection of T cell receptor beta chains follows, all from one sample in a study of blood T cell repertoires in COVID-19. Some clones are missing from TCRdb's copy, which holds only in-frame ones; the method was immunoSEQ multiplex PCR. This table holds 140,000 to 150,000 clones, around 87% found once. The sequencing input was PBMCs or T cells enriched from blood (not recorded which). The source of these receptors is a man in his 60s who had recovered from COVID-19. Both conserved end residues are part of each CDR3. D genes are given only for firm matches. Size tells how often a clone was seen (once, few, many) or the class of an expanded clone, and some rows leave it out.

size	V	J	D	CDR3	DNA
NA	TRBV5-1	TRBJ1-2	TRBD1	CASSAGQGSYGYTF	TGCGCCAGCAGCGCGGGACAGGGGTCCTATGGCTACACCTTC
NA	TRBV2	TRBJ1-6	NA	CASNRAAPLPSPLHF	TGTGCCAGCAACAGGGCTGCCCCTCTTCCTTCACCCCTCCACTTT
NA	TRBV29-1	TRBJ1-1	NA	CSGQVASNTEAFF	TGCAGCGGGCAGGTCGCCTCGAACACTGAAGCTTTCTTT
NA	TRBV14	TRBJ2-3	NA	CASSQALGGTDTQYF	TGTGCCAGCAGCCAGGCTCTCGGGGGCACAGATACGCAGTATTTT
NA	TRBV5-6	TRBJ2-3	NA	CASSSGDTQYF	TGTGCCAGCAGCTCCGGGGATACGCAGTATTTT
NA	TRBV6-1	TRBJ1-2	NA	CASSELRGREGGYTF	TGTGCCAGCAGTGAACTCCGAGGGAGAGAGGGTGGCTACACCTTC
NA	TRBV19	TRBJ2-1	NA	CASSITGDYNEQFF	TGTGCCAGTAGTATAACAGGAGATTACAATGAGCAGTTCTTC
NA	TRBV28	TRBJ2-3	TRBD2	CASSLGGLAGTARTDTQYF	TGTGCCAGCAGTTTAGGCGGACTAGCGGGAACTGCTCGCACAGATACGCAGTATTTT
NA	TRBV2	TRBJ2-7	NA	CASSEVRQQYSYEQYF	TGTGCCAGCAGTGAAGTCAGACAGCAATACTCCTACGAGCAGTACTTC
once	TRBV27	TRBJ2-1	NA	CASSLSRQYNEQFF	TGTGCCAGCAGTTTATCCCGACAGTACAATGAGCAGTTCTTC
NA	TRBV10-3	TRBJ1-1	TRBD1	CAIVGDDRGQTEAFF	TGTGCCATCGTGGGTGATGACAGGGGCCAAACTGAAGCTTTCTTT
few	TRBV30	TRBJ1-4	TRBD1	CAWTTGGSGKLFF	TGTGCCTGGACTACAGGGGGGAGTGGAAAACTGTTTTTT
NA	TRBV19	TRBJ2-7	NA	CARRQRTSYEQYF	TGTGCCCGGAGGCAGCGGACTTCCTACGAGCAGTACTTC
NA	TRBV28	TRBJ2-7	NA	CASRTTREQYF	TGTGCCAGCAGAACGACACGCGAGCAGTACTTC
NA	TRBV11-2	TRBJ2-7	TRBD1	CASSLGTGVEEQYF	TGTGCCAGCAGCCTCGGGACAGGGGTAGAAGAGCAGTACTTC
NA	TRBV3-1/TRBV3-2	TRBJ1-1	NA	CASSQDFGSEAFF	TGTGCCAGCAGCCAAGATTTCGGGTCTGAAGCTTTCTTT
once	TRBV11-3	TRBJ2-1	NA	CASSLDLENEQFF	TGTGCCAGCAGCTTAGATCTGGAGAATGAGCAGTTCTTC
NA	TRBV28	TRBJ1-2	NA	CASSLPRTTLGYTF	TGTGCCAGCAGTTTGCCGCGGACAACATTGGGCTACACCTTC
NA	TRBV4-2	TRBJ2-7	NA	CASSQEGVTSSYEQYF	TGTGCCAGCAGCCAAGAAGGGGTGACTAGTTCCTACGAGCAGTACTTC
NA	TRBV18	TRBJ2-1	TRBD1	CASSLDRAPLNEQFF	TGTGCCAGCTCGCTAGACAGGGCTCCGCTGAATGAGCAGTTCTTC
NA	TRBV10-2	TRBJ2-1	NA	CASYTSSYNEQFF	TGCGCCTCTTACACCAGCTCCTACAATGAGCAGTTCTTC
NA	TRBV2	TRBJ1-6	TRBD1	CARGQSSYNSPLHF	TGTGCCAGGGGACAGAGCTCCTATAATTCACCCCTCCACTTT
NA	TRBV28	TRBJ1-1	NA	CASSLATNRLNTEAFF	TGTGCCAGCAGTTTAGCAACAAACAGGCTGAACACTGAAGCTTTCTTT
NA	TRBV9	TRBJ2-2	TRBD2	CASSTRLAVNTGELFF	TGTGCCAGCAGCACCCGACTAGCGGTGAACACCGGGGAGCTGTTTTTT
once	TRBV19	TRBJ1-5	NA	CASSISGDGQPQHF	TGTGCCAGTAGTATATCAGGGGATGGTCAGCCCCAGCATTTT
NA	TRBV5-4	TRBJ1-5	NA	CASSLEGVPGPQHF	TGTGCCAGCAGCTTGGAGGGAGTGCCCGGGCCCCAGCATTTT
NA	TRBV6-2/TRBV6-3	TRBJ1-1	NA	CASSQQGGDTEAFF	TGTGCCAGCAGCCAACAGGGAGGGGACACTGAAGCTTTCTTT
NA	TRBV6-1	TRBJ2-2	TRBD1	CASSEKGQGNTGELFF	TGTGCCAGCAGTGAGAAGGGACAGGGGAACACCGGGGAGCTGTTTTTT
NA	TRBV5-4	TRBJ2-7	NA	CASSLIDPYEQYF	TGTGCCAGCAGCTTAATAGATCCCTACGAGCAGTACTTC
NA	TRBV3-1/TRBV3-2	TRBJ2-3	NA	CASRRDISTDTQYF	TGTGCCAGCAGGAGGGACATAAGCACAGATACGCAGTATTTT
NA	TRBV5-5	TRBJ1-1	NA	CASSWGPEAFF	TGTGCCAGCAGCTGGGGGCCTGAAGCTTTCTTT
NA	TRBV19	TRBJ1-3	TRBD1	CASSPGTGSFSGNTIYF	TGTGCCAGTTCCCCCGGGACAGGGAGTTTTTCTGGAAACACCATATATTTT
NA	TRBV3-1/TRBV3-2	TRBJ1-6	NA	CASSPDRAGGSPLHF	TGTGCCAGCAGCCCAGATCGAGCCGGGGGGTCACCCCTCCACTTT
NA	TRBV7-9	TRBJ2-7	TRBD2	CASSAGTSGLGEQYF	TGTGCCAGCAGCGCCGGGACTAGCGGGTTGGGCGAGCAGTACTTC
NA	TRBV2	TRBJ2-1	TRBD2	CASIKGLAGEVKFF	TGTGCCAGCATCAAGGGGCTAGCGGGAGAAGTGAAGTTCTTC
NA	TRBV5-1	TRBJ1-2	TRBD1	CASSGGDRPYGYTF	TGCGCCAGCAGTGGAGGGGACAGGCCTTATGGCTACACCTTC
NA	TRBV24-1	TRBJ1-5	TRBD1	CATSGSGTGVEQPQHF	TGTGCCACCAGTGGTTCCGGGACAGGAGTGGAACAGCCCCAGCATTTT
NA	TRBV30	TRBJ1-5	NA	CAWGEGNQPQHF	TGTGCCTGGGGGGAGGGCAATCAGCCCCAGCATTTT
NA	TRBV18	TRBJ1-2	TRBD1	CASSPSPATGGESGYTF	TGTGCCAGCTCACCCAGCCCGGCGACAGGGGGCGAATCTGGCTACACCTTC
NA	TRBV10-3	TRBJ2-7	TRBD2	CAISVLAGSSYEQYF	TGTGCCATCAGCGTTCTAGCGGGCAGCTCCTACGAGCAGTACTTC
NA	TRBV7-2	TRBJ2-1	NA	CASSLVASNNEQFF	TGTGCCAGCAGCTTAGTCGCGTCCAACAATGAGCAGTTCTTC
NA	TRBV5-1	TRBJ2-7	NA	CASSSDGTVEQYF	TGCGCCAGCAGCTCAGACGGTACAGTGGAGCAGTACTTC
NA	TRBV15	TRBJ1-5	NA	CATSRGPAGVQSRNQPQHF	TGTGCCACCAGCAGAGGCCCAGCAGGGGTCCAGTCGCGCAATCAGCCCCAGCATTTT
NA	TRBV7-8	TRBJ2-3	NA	CASSLEVAGWADTQYF	TGTGCCAGCAGCTTAGAAGTGGCGGGGTGGGCAGATACGCAGTATTTT
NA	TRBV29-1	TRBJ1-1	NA	CSVSQGLGTEAFF	TGCAGCGTTAGCCAGGGGTTGGGCACTGAAGCTTTCTTT
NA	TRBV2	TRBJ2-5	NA	CASNPGIVQETQYF	TGTGCCAGCAACCCAGGGATTGTCCAAGAGACCCAGTACTTC
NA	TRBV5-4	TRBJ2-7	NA	CASSLGFGEQYF	TGTGCCAGCAGCTTGGGGTTCGGCGAGCAGTACTTC
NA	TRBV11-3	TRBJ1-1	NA	CASSFGATEAFF	TGTGCCAGCAGCTTTGGGGCCACTGAAGCTTTCTTT
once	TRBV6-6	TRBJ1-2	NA	CASRDRGDHGYTF	TGTGCCAGCAGGGACAGAGGGGATCATGGCTACACCTTC
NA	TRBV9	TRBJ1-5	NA	CASGGVGNQPQHF	TGTGCCAGCGGAGGGGTAGGCAATCAGCCCCAGCATTTT
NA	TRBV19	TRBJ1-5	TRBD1	CASIEFSRQGSEPQHF	TGTGCCAGTATTGAGTTTAGCAGACAGGGCTCTGAGCCCCAGCATTTT
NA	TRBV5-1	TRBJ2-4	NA	CASSLGIFPRDIQYF	TGCGCCAGCAGCTTAGGCATCTTTCCCCGGGACATTCAGTACTTC